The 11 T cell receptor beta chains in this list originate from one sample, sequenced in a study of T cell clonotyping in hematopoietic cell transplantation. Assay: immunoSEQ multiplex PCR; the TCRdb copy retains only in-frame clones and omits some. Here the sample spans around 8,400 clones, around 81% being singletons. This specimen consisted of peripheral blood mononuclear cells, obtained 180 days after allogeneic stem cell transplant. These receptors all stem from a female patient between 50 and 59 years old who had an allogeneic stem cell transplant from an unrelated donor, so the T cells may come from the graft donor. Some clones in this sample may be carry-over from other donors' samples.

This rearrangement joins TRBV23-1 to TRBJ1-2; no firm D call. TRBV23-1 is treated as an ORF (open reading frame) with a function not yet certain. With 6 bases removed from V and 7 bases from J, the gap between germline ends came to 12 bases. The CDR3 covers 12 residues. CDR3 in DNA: TGCGCCAGCAGCCGAGGGAATCTTGGCTACACCTTC. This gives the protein CASSRGNLGYTF.

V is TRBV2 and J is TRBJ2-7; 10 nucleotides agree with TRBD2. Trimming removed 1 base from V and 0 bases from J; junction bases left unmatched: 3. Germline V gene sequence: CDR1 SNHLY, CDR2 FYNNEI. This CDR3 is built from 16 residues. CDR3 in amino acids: CASSEGGLADSYEQYF. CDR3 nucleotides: TGTGCCAGCAGTGAAGGTGGACTAGCGGACTCCTACGAGCAGTACTTC. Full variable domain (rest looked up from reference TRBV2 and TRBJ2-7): EPEVTQTPSHQVTQMGQEVILRCVPISNHLYFYWYRQILGQKVEFLVSFYNNEISEKSEIFDDQFSVERPDGSNFTLKIRSTKLEDSAMYFCASSEGGLADSYEQYFGPGTRLTVT.

The CDR3 reads CASSSRQKDYGYTF. In nucleotides, the CDR3 is TGTGCCAGCAGCTCTCGGCAGAAGGACTATGGCTACACCTTC. The chain recombines TRBV11-2 with TRBJ1-2, with D hard to call. The V gene's germline CDR1 is SGHAT and CDR2 FQNNGV. CDR3 length: 14 residues. V was shortened by 4 bases and J by 3 bases, with 12 bases between the two germline ends.

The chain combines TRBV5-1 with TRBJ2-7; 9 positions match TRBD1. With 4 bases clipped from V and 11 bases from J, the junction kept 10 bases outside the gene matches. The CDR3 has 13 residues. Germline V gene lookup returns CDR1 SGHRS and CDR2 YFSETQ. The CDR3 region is CASSPGTGMRKYF. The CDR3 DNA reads TGCGCCAGCAGCCCCGGGACAGGGATGCGTAAGTACTTC.

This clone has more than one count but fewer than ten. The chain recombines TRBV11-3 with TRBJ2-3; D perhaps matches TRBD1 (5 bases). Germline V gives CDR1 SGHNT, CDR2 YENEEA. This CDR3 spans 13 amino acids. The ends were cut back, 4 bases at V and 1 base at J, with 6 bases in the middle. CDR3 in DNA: TGTGCCAGCAGCTCCAGGGGCACAGATACGCAGTATTTT. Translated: CASSSRGTDTQYF. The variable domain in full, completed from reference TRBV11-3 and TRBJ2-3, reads EAGVVQSPRYKIIEKKQPVAFWCNPISGHNTLYWYLQNLGQGPELLIRYENEEAVDDSQLPKDRFSAERLKGVDSTLKIQPAELGDSAVYLCASSSRGTDTQYFGPGTRLTVL.

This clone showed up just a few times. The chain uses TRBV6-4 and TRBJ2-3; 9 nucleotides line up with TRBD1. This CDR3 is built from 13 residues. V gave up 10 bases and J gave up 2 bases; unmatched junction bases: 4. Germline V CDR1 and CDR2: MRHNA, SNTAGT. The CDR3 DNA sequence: TGTGCCACCGGGGACAGGGACACAGATACGCAGTATTTT. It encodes CATGDRDTDTQYF.

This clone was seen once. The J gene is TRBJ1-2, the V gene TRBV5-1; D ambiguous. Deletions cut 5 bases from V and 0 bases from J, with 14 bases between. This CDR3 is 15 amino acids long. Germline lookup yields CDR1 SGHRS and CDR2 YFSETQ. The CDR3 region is CASSPQGGTNYGYTF. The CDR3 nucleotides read TGCGCCAGCAGTCCCCAAGGAGGAACTAACTATGGCTACACCTTC.

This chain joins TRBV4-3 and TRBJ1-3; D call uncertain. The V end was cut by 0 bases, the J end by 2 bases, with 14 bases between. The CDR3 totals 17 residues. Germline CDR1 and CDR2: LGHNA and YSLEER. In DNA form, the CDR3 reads TGCGCCAGCAGCCAAGATTGGAGGCCGGGGACTGGAAACACCATATATTTT. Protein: CASSQDWRPGTGNTIYF.

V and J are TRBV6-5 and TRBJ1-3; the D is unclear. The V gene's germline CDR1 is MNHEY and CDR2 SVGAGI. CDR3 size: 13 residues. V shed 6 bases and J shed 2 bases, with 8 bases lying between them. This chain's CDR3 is CASRRSPGNTIYF. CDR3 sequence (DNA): TGTGCCAGCAGGAGATCACCTGGAAACACCATATATTTT.

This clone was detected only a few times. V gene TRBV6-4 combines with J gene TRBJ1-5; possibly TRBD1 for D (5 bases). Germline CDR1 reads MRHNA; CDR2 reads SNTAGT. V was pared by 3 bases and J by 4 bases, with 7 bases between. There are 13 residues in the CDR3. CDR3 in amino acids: CASSETANQPQHF. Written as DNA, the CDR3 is TGTGCCAGCAGTGAGACAGCAAATCAGCCCCAGCATTTT.

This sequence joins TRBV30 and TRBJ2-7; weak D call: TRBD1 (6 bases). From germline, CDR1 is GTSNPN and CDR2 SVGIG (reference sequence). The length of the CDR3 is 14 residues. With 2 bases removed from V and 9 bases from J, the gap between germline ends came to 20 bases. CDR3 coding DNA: TGTGCCTGGAGTAGGGACAAGAAATCTGGTGGGCAGTACTTC. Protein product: CAWSRDKKSGGQYF.